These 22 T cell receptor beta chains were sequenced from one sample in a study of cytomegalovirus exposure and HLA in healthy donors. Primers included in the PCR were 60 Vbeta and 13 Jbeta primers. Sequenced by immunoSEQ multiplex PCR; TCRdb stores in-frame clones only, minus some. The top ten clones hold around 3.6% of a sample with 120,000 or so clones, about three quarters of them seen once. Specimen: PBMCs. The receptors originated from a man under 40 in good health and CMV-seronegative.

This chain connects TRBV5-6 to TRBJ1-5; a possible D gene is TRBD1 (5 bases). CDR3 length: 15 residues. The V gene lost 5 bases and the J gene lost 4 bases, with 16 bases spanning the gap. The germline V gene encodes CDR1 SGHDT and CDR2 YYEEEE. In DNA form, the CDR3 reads TGTGCCAGCAGACTCCTTGGGGCCTCTAATCAGCCCCAGCATTTT. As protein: CASRLLGASNQPQHF.

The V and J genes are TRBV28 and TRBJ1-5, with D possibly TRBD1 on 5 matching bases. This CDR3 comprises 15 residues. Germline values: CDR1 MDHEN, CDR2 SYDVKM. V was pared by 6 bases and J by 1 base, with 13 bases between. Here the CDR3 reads CASRYRPTSNQPQHF. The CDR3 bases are TGTGCCAGCAGGTACAGGCCCACGAGCAATCAGCCCCAGCATTTT. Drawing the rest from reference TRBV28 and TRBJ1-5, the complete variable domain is DVKVTQSSRYLVKRTGEKVFLECVQDMDHENMFWYRQDPGLGLRLIYFSYDVKMKEKGDIPEGYSVSREKKERFSLILESASTNQTSMYLCASRYRPTSNQPQHFGDGTRLSIL.

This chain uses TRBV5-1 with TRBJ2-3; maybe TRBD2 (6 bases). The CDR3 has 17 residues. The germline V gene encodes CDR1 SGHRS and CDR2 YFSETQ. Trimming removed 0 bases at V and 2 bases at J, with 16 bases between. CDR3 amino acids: CASSLEGSGHTTDTQYF. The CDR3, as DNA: TGCGCCAGCAGCTTGGAGGGCAGCGGGCACACCACAGATACGCAGTATTTT.

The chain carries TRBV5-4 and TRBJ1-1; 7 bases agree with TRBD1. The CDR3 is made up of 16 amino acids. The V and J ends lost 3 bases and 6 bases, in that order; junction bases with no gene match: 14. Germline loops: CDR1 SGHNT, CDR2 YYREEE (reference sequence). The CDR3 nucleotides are TGTGCCAGCAGCTCGCCCTTGGGACAGAAGGTCGCTGAAGCTTTCTTT. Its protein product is CASSSPLGQKVAEAFF.

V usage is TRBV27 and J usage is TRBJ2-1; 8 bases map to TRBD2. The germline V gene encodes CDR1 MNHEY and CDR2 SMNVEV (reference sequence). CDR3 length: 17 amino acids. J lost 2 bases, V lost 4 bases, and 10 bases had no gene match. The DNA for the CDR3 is TGTGCCAGCAGTTGGAGCTCAGGGCGGGGGGCCTACAATGAGCAGTTCTTC. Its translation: CASSWSSGRGAYNEQFF.

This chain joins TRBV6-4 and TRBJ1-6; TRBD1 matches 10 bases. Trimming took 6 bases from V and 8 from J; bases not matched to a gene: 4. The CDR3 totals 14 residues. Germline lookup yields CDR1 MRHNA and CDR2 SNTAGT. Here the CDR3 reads CASSHGTGDSPLHF. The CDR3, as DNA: TGTGCCAGCAGCCACGGGACAGGGGATTCACCCCTCCACTTT.

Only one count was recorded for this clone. DNA for the CDR3: TGTGCCAGCAGCTTGACCGGGACAGGGAGCGATCAGCCCCAGCATTTT. This gives the protein CASSLTGTGSDQPQHF. J is TRBJ1-5 and V is TRBV5-4; 9 bases are shared with TRBD1. The CDR3 runs 16 residues. Per the germline V gene, CDR1 is SGHNT and CDR2 is YYREEE (reference sequence). V dropped 1 base and J dropped 5; count of bases not matched to a gene: 7.

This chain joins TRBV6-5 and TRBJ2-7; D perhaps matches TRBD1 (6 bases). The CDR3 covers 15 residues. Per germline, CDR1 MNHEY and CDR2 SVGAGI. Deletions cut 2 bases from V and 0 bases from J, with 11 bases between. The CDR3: CASSYDRTSSYEQYF. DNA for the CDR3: TGTGCCAGCAGTTACGACAGGACGAGCTCCTACGAGCAGTACTTC.

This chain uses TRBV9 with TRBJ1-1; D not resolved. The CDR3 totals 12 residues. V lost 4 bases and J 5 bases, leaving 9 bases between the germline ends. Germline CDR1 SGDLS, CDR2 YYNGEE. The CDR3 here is CASSSPGTEAFF. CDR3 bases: TGTGCCAGCAGCTCCCCGGGAACTGAAGCTTTCTTT.

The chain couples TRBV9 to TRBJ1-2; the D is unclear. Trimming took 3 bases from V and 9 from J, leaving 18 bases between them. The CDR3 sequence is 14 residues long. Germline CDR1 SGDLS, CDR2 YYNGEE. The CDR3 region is CASSALTGIGSYTF. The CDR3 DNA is TGTGCCAGCAGCGCTCTAACGGGGATAGGGAGCTACACCTTC.

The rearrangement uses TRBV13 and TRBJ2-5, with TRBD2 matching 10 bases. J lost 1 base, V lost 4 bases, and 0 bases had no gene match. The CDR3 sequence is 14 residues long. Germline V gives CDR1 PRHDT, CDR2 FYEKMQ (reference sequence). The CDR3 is CASSWTSGQETQYF. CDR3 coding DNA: TGTGCCAGCAGCTGGACTAGCGGCCAAGAGACCCAGTACTTC.

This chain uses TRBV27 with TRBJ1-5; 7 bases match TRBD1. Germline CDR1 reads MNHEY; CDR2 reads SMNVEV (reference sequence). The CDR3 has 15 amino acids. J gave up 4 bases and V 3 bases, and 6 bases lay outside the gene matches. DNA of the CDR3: TGTGCCAGCAGTTTCGTAGGGGGCGGTAATCAGCCCCAGCATTTT. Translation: CASSFVGGGNQPQHF.

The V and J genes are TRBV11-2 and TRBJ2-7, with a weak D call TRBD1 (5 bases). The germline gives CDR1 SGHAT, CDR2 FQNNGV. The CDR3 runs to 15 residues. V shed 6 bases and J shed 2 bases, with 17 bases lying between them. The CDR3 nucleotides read TGTGCCAGCAGGTTTTCTTGGGGCGGAACCTACGAGCAGTACTTC. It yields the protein CASRFSWGGTYEQYF.

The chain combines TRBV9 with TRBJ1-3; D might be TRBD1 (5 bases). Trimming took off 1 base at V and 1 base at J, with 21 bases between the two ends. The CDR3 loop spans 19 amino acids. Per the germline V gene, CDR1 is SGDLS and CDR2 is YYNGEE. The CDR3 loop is CASSVNPTKTVLSGNTIYF. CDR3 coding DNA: TGTGCCAGCAGCGTAAACCCAACAAAGACAGTTTTATCTGGAAACACCATATATTTT.

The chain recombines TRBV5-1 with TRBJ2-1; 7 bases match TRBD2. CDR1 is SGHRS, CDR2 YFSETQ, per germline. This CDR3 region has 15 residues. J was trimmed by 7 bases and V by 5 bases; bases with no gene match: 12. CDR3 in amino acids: CASSPGGAGVNEQFF. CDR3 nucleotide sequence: TGCGCCAGCAGTCCCGGTGGGGCGGGAGTAAATGAGCAGTTCTTC.

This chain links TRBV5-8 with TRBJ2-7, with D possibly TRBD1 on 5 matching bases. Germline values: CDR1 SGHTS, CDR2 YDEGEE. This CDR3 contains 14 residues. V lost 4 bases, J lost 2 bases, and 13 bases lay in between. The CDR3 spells CASSPARAAYEQYF. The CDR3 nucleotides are TGTGCCAGCAGCCCAGCCAGGGCGGCCTACGAGCAGTACTTC.

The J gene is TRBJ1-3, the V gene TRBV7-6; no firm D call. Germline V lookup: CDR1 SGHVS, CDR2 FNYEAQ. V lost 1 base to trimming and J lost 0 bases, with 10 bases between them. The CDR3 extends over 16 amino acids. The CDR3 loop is CASSLGATDSGNTIYF. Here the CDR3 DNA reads TGTGCCAGCAGCTTAGGGGCTACGGACTCTGGAAACACCATATATTTT.

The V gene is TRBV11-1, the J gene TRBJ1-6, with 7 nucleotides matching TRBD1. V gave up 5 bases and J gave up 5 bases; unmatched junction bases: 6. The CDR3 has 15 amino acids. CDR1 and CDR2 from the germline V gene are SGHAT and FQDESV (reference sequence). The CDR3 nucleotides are TGTGCCAGCAGCCGACGACAGGGAAATAATTCACCCCTCCACTTT. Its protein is CASSRRQGNNSPLHF.

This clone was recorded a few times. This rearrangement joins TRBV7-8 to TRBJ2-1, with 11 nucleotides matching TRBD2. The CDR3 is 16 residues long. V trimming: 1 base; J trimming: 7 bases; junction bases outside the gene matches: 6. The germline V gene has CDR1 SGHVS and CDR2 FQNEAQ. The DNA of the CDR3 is TGTGCCAGCAGCTTAGGGCTTAGCGGGAGGGGTAATGAGCAGTTCTTC. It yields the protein CASSLGLSGRGNEQFF.

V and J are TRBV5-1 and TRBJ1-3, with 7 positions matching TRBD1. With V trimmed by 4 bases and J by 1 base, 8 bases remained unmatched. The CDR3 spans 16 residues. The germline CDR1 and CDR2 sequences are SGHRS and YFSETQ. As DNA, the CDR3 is TGCGCCAGCAGCCCCGAGTTGACAGGGTCTGGAAACACCATATATTTT. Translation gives CASSPELTGSGNTIYF.

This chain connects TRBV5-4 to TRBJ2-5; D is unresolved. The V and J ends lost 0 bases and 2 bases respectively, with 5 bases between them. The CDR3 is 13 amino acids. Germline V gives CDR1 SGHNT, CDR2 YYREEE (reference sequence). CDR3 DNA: TGTGCCAGCAGCTTGGTCAGGCAAGAGACCCAGTACTTC. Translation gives CASSLVRQETQYF.

In DNA, the CDR3 is TGTGCCAGCAGTCGAGGTGGACAGGGATTCTCCTTGAACACTGAAGCTTTCTTT. Its protein product is CASSRGGQGFSLNTEAFF. The chain has TRBV14 and TRBJ1-1; 8 positions agree with TRBD1. The V gene end was trimmed by 6 bases and the J gene end by 0 bases; junction bases not matched to a gene: 15. The CDR3 contains 18 residues. Germline V gene lookup returns CDR1 SGHDN and CDR2 FVKESK.